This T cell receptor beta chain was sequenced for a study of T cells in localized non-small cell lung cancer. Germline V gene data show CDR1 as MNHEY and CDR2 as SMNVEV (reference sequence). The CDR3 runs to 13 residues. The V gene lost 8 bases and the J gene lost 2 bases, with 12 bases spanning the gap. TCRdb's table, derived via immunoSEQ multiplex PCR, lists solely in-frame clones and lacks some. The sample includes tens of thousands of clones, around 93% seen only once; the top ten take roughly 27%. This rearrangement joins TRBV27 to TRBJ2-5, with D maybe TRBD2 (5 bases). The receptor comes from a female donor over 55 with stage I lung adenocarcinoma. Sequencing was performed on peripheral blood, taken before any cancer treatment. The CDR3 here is CASQQRRQETQYF. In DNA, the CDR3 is TGTGCCAGCCAACAGCGGAGACAAGAGACCCAGTACTTC.